This section outlines one T cell receptor (beta chain) sequence together with its context. This sample is drawn from a study of blood T cell repertoires in COVID-19. The table came from immunoSEQ multiplex PCR; TCRdb's copy has only in-frame clones and leaves some out. Among approximately 470,000 clones, around 90% were seen once, and the ten largest hold 0.7%. Participant ages covered roughly 18 to 90 years across 24 US areas. In Cohort 3, a recovered donor had either two negative PCRs, clearance, or symptom resolution. This CDR3 has 15 residues. V gave up 1 base and J gave up 6 bases, with 16 bases separating them. Germline V gene data show CDR1 as MGHRA and CDR2 as YSYEKL.

V usage is TRBV4-1 and J usage is TRBJ2-7; TRBD1 is a possible D gene (6 bases). Sequencing input: PBMCs or T cells enriched from blood (not recorded which). This clonotype was obtained from a woman between 18 and 29 years old who had recovered from COVID-19. CDR3 in DNA: TGCGCCAGCAGCCAAGTTGGGGGCAGGGCGAGCGAGCAGTACTTC. The encoded protein is CASSQVGGRASEQYF.